A selection of T cell receptor beta chains follows, all from one sample in a study of blood T cell repertoires in COVID-19. Only in-frame clones appear in the TCRdb table, and some are missing; sequencing was by immunoSEQ multiplex PCR. The sample has roughly 100,000 clones; roughly 84% are singletons. The sequenced sample was peripheral blood. The receptor source for this set is a human donor in a cohort sampled during active COVID-19. The CDR3 runs from the conserved cysteine through the conserved F or W. D genes are given only for firm matches. The listing skips clone size in some rows; elsewhere it reads once, few, many or a size class.

size	D	V	J	CDR3	DNA
few	TRBD1	TRBV4-2	TRBJ1-2	CASSPDRGNYGYTF	TGTGCCAGCAGTCCAGACAGGGGCAACTATGGCTACACCTTC
NA	TRBD2	TRBV6-6	TRBJ2-7	CASSYGGGLGYEQYF	TGTGCCAGCAGTTATGGCGGGGGGCTTGGGTACGAGCAGTACTTC
NA	NA	TRBV7-6	TRBJ2-3	CASSLAGGFSTDTQYF	TGTGCCAGCAGCTTAGCGGGCGGGTTTAGCACAGATACGCAGTATTTT
NA	NA	TRBV3-1/TRBV3-2	TRBJ2-1	CASSQVSQYNEQFF	TGTGCCAGCAGCCAAGTGTCCCAATACAATGAGCAGTTCTTC
NA	TRBD1	TRBV5-1	TRBJ1-1	CASSARGQGEAFF	TGCGCCAGCAGCGCCAGGGGGCAAGGTGAAGCTTTCTTT
NA	TRBD1	TRBV9	TRBJ2-1	CASSVEPGGFFSNEQFF	TGTGCCAGCAGCGTAGAGCCAGGGGGATTTTTTAGCAATGAGCAGTTCTTC
NA	NA	TRBV24-1	TRBJ1-3	CASPPDGRGRAGNTIYF	TGTGCCTCCCCCCCGGACGGTCGGGGAAGGGCTGGAAACACCATATATTTT
few	NA	TRBV12-3/TRBV12-4	TRBJ1-2	CASSFRAGQGYTF	TGTGCCAGCAGTTTCCGGGCAGGGCAAGGCTACACCTTC
NA	TRBD1	TRBV5-1	TRBJ1-1	CASSTMGQSNTEAFF	TGCGCCAGCAGCACGATGGGACAGAGCAACACTGAAGCTTTCTTT
once	TRBD1	TRBV5-4	TRBJ1-2	CASSWDRGFDGYTF	TGTGCCAGCAGCTGGGACAGGGGGTTCGATGGCTACACCTTC
NA	NA	TRBV19	TRBJ1-1	CASSHGEARLTEAFF	TGTGCCAGTTCCCATGGCGAAGCGCGTCTCACTGAAGCTTTCTTT
NA	NA	TRBV6-5	TRBJ2-3	CASSTGSGWTDTQYF	TGTGCCAGCAGCACAGGGTCGGGTTGGACAGATACGCAGTATTTT
NA	TRBD1	TRBV5-1	TRBJ2-5	CASSFQGQGAETQYF	TGCGCCAGCAGCTTCCAGGGACAGGGGGCCGAGACCCAGTACTTC
NA	NA	TRBV7-9	TRBJ2-5	CASSLVRGFETQYF	TGTGCCAGCAGCTTAGTAAGAGGGTTCGAGACCCAGTACTTC
NA	TRBD2	TRBV5-1	TRBJ2-3	CASGLGLAFTDTQYF	TGCGCCAGCGGCCTGGGACTAGCTTTCACAGATACGCAGTATTTT
NA	TRBD2	TRBV5-1	TRBJ2-2	CASSLGGTSYTGELFF	TGCGCCAGCAGCTTGGGGGGGACTAGCTACACCGGGGAGCTGTTTTTT
NA	NA	TRBV6-5	TRBJ1-2	CASREGRGYGYTF	TGTGCCAGCAGGGAGGGGAGGGGCTATGGCTACACCTTC
NA	TRBD1	TRBV28	TRBJ2-7	CATETGGYYEQYF	TGTGCCACCGAAACAGGGGGATACTACGAGCAGTACTTC
NA	TRBD2	TRBV24-1	TRBJ2-1	CATSDPSGGGNEQFF	TGTGCCACCAGTGATCCTAGCGGGGGGGGTAATGAGCAGTTCTTC
NA	NA	TRBV9	TRBJ1-1	CASSVEGGGLGTEAFF	TGTGCCAGCAGCGTAGAGGGCGGAGGCTTGGGCACTGAAGCTTTCTTT
NA	TRBD1	TRBV5-1	TRBJ2-3	CASSLAIFRTGRTDTQYF	TGCGCCAGCAGCTTGGCGATATTTCGGACAGGGAGGACAGATACGCAGTATTTT
NA	TRBD1	TRBV15	TRBJ1-3	CATSKETGGRGGNTIYF	TGTGCCACCAGCAAAGAGACAGGGGGGCGAGGTGGAAACACCATATATTTT
NA	TRBD1	TRBV4-2	TRBJ1-4	CASSQRDRGGEKLFF	TGTGCCAGCAGCCAAAGGGACAGGGGAGGTGAAAAACTGTTTTTT
NA	NA	TRBV27	TRBJ2-5	CASSLLGGSGVGETQYF	TGTGCCAGCAGTTTGCTCGGCGGTTCGGGGGTTGGGGAGACCCAGTACTTC
NA	NA	TRBV12-3/TRBV12-4	TRBJ1-1	CASSFSPNTEAFF	TGTGCCAGCAGTTTTAGCCCGAACACTGAAGCTTTCTTT
once	NA	TRBV4-1	TRBJ1-1	CASSQDGGQRAEAFF	TGCGCCAGCAGCCAAGATGGGGGACAAAGGGCTGAAGCTTTCTTT
NA	NA	TRBV21-1	TRBJ2-7	CASRISQGDYEQYF	TGTGCCAGCAGAATAAGCCAGGGGGACTACGAGCAGTACTTC
NA	TRBD2	TRBV5-4	TRBJ2-3	CASSLGTSGRTDTQYF	TGTGCCAGCAGCTTGGGGACTAGCGGACGCACAGATACGCAGTATTTT
NA	TRBD2	TRBV9	TRBJ2-5	CASSVESGGYQETQYF	TGTGCCAGCAGCGTAGAAAGCGGGGGGTATCAAGAGACCCAGTACTTC
NA	NA	TRBV15	TRBJ1-1	CATSRDRRGTEAFF	TGTGCCACCAGCAGAGATCGGAGGGGCACTGAAGCTTTCTTT
NA	TRBD1	TRBV9	TRBJ1-4	CASSVGGQTREKLFF	TGTGCCAGCAGCGTAGGGGGACAGACTAGGGAAAAACTGTTTTTT
once	NA	TRBV9	TRBJ1-2	CASSAHISNYGYTF	TGTGCCAGCAGCGCCCACATCTCTAACTATGGCTACACCTTC
NA	NA	TRBV21-1	TRBJ1-5	CASSAHKRWDRERGNQPQHF	TGTGCCAGCAGCGCACATAAAAGGTGGGACAGGGAAAGGGGCAATCAGCCCCAGCATTTT